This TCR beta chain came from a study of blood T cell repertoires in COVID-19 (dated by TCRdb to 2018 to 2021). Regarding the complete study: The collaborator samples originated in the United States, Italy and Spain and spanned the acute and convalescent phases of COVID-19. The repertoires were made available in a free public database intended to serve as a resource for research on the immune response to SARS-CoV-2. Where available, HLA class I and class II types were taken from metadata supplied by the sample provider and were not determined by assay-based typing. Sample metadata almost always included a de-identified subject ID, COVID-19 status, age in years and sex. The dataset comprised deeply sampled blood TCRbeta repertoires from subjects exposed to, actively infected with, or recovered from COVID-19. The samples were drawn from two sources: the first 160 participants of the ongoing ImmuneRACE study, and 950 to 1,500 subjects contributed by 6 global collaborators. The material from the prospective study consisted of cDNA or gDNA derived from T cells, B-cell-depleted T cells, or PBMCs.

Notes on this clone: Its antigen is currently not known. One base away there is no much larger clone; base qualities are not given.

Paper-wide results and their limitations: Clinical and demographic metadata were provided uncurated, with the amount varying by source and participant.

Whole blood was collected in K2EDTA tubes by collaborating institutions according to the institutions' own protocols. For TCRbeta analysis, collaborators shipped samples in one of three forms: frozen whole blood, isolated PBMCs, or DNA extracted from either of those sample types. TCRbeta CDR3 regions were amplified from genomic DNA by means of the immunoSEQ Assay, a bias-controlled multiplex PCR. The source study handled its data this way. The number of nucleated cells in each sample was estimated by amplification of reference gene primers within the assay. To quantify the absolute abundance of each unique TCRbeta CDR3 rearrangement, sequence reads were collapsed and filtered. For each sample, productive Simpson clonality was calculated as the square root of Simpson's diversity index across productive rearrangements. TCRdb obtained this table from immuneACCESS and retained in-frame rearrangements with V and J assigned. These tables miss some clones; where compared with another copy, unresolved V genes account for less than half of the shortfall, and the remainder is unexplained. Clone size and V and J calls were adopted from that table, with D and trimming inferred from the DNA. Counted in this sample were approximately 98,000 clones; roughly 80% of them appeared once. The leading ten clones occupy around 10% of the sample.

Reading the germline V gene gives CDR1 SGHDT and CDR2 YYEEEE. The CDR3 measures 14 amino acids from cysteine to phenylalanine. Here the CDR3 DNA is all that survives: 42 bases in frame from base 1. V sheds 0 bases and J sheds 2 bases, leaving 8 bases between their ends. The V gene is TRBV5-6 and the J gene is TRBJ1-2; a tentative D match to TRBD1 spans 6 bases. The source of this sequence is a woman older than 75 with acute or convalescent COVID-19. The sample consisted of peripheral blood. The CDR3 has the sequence CASSLVGQNYGYTF. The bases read TGTGCCAGCAGCTTGGTCGGACAGAACTATGGCTACACCTTC.